This entry features one T cell receptor beta chain sequence. Its cognate antigen is unknown. The sample originates from a study of T cell repertoires in cytomegalovirus infection. Overall study: Recently described HLA-C-restricted plus well-studied HLA-B-restricted CMV epitopes were used. Carrying CMV and the relevant HLA type showed in public TCR beta signatures. The study's findings and limits: HLA-C-restricted, CMV-specific TCR beta clonotypes were dominant ex vivo. People with CMV and the relevant HLA were identified by cumulative public TCR beta family frequency.

The CDR3 sequence is 15 residues long. V was pared by 1 base and J by 4 bases, with 5 bases of the junction left unmatched. In germline, CDR1 is SGHTA, CDR2 FQGNSA. TCRdb re-called the reads with MiXCR, one entry per CDR3 protein. The data hold about 500,000 distinct CDR3 sequences, with roughly a third observed a single time. The J gene is TRBJ2-3, the V gene TRBV7-2; TRBD1 agrees at 7 bases. The sequencing used cultured PBMCs, collected from culture after CMV antigen stimulation. This TCR came from a human donor in good health (CMV status not recorded). Some clones in this sample may be carry-over from other donors' samples. The CDR3 DNA follows: TGTGCCAGCAGCTTAGGGGACAGCGGTGCAGATACGCAGTATTTT. Translated, it gives CASSLGDSGADTQYF.